This TCR beta chain was identified during a study of siplizumab effects on memory and regulatory T cells. The study, taken as a whole, reports: Many proliferating CD4+ or CD8+ clones remained unclassified. Roughly 75-96% of them could not be assigned either a naive or a memory phenotype.

This clone has just one count. Its antigen is still unknown. The CDR3 does not close with the conserved phenylalanine or tryptophan, likely indicating a read error. The DNA is omitted, as the CDR3 cannot be located on it reliably, and the CDR3 follows TCRdb's listing. Per sample, 80,000 to 100,000 TCR templates underwent assay. The data were produced by immunoSEQ multiplex PCR, yet TCRdb's version contains in-frame clones alone and is incomplete. Of over 100,000 clones listed, about 90% are singletons. The CDR3 is 8 amino acids in total, end residues counted. Germline CDR1 is SSHAT and CDR2 is FNYEAQ (reference sequence).

The TCR comes from a human donor in good health. Sequenced input: Tregs sorted from blood. V gene TRBV7-7 combines with J gene TRBJ2-7. The CDR3 sequence is CASSDDGY.